This T cell receptor beta chain was identified during a study of monozygotic twins with inflammatory bowel disease. The germline V gene encodes CDR1 DFQATT and CDR2 SNEGSKA (reference sequence). The CDR3 loop spans 13 amino acids. TCR libraries each used around 3.5 ug of total RNA. TCRalpha and TCRbeta cDNA underwent two nested PCRs of around 15 and 10 cycles. TCRdb reprocessed the 5' RACE reads and reports one entry per CDR3 protein, with no DNA. The sample data list some 330,000 distinct CDR3 sequences. Skipping T cell sorting, the study isolated total RNA directly from whole blood. The clonotype originates from a human donor with ulcerative colitis or Crohn's disease, or a healthy co-twin of an affected twin (not recorded which). The sample consisted of blood. V gene TRBV20-1 combines with J gene TRBJ2-7; TCRdb names TRBD1, which stays unverified in the absence of DNA. The CDR3 spells CSARDKTGWEQYF.